One sample yielded the 23 T cell receptor beta chains listed below, sequenced in a study of blood T cell repertoires in COVID-19. Data came from immunoSEQ multiplex PCR; TCRdb stores just in-frame clones and leaves some out. The profile covers about 230,000 clones, with 84% appearing a single time and about a sixth taken by the ten largest. The source material was peripheral blood. Source of these receptors: a woman over 75 with active or convalescent COVID-19.

The chain joins TRBV7-9 to TRBJ2-3, with TRBD2 identical over 8 bases. Germline V gives CDR1 SEHNR, CDR2 FQNEAQ (reference sequence). V dropped 5 bases and J dropped 3; count of bases not matched to a gene: 4. The CDR3 sequence is 14 residues long. The CDR3 coding sequence is TGTGCCAGCAGCCTAGGACTAGCAACAGATACGCAGTATTTT. Residues: CASSLGLATDTQYF.

V is TRBV19 and J is TRBJ2-7, with 8 bases lining up with TRBD1. The CDR3 runs to 15 residues. V was pared by 4 bases and J by 5 bases, with 10 bases of the junction left unmatched. Per germline, CDR1 LNHDA and CDR2 SQIVND (reference sequence). CDR3 in amino acids: CASSTGTGRANEQYF. CDR3 bases: TGTGCCAGTAGTACCGGGACAGGACGGGCTAACGAGCAGTACTTC.

The V call is TRBV2, the J call TRBJ2-2; TRBD1 matches at 8 bases. The J segment lost 0 bases and the V segment lost 4 bases, leaving 1 base of the junction unmatched. The CDR3 loop spans 15 amino acids. CDR1 is SNHLY and CDR2 is FYNNEI in the germline V gene. The chain's CDR3 is CASSAGQANTGELFF. DNA for the CDR3: TGTGCCAGCAGTGCGGGACAGGCGAACACCGGGGAGCTGTTTTTT.

V usage is TRBV19 and J usage is TRBJ2-3; TRBD1 matches at 7 bases. CDR3 length: 15 residues. After removal of 4 bases from V and 3 bases from J, the junction contained 7 bases not matched to a gene. Germline V CDR1 and CDR2: LNHDA, SQIVND (reference sequence). CDR3 in amino acids: CASSSQGDRTDTQYF. The CDR3 DNA reads TGTGCCAGTAGTAGTCAGGGGGATCGTACAGATACGCAGTATTTT.

This chain joins TRBV6-1 and TRBJ2-2; D possibly corresponds to TRBD1 (5 bases). There are 18 residues in the CDR3. V lost 0 bases to trimming and J lost 5 bases, with 19 bases between them. CDR1 and CDR2 (germline): MNHNS, SASEGT. The CDR3 DNA follows: TGTGCCAGCAGTGAAGCGCTTATGGCAGGGCGACGAACCGGGGAGCTGTTTTTT. Translation: CASSEALMAGRRTGELFF.

V gene TRBV5-1 combines with J gene TRBJ2-5, with D maybe TRBD1 (6 bases). V was shortened by 4 bases and J by 5 bases, with 21 bases between the two germline ends. The CDR3 is 16 amino acids. Looked up from germline, CDR1 is SGHRS and CDR2 is YFSETQ. CDR3 region: CASSLAGSGARETQYF. Written as DNA, the CDR3 is TGCGCCAGCAGCCTGGCCGGGTCAGGGGCGCGGGAGACCCAGTACTTC.

The chain carries TRBV4-1 and TRBJ1-6; tentative D call: TRBD1 (6 bases). CDR3 length: 16 residues. The V end was cut by 0 bases, the J end by 10 bases, with 16 bases between. Per the germline V gene, CDR1 is MGHRA and CDR2 is YSYEKL. The CDR3 spells CASSQEGGGRVSPLHF. In DNA form, the CDR3 reads TGCGCCAGCAGCCAAGAGGGCGGGGGGCGCGTCTCACCCCTCCACTTT.

The gene calls are TRBV4-3 and TRBJ2-1; 7 nucleotides agree with TRBD2. The J segment lost 6 bases and the V segment lost 1 base, leaving 6 bases of the junction unmatched. The CDR3 runs to 15 residues. Germline V gene data show CDR1 as LGHNA and CDR2 as YSLEER. Here the CDR3 reads CASSQVASGPNEQFF. The CDR3 DNA reads as TGCGCCAGCAGCCAAGTTGCTAGCGGCCCCAATGAGCAGTTCTTC.

The chain links TRBV24-1 to TRBJ2-3, with a weak D call TRBD1 (5 bases). V lost 3 bases and J lost 7, with 10 bases in between. The CDR3 extends over 13 amino acids. Germline V gene lookup returns CDR1 KGHDR and CDR2 SFDVKD. CDR3 nucleotides: TGTGCCACCAGTGATGACAGAACAAATACGCAGTATTTT. Residues: CATSDDRTNTQYF.

This rearrangement joins TRBV9 to TRBJ2-3; no definite D call. The V gene's germline CDR1 is SGDLS and CDR2 YYNGEE. Deletions cut 1 base from V and 2 bases from J, with 2 bases between. This CDR3 is built from 12 residues. The CDR3 DNA reads TGTGCCAGCAGCGTACTCACAGATACGCAGTATTTT. Its protein is CASSVLTDTQYF.

The V and J genes are TRBV28 and TRBJ1-2, with 10 bases matching TRBD1. Germline CDR1 MDHEN, CDR2 SYDVKM. Losses at the gene ends were 6 bases for V and 3 bases for J; bases not matched to a gene: 13. This CDR3 has 17 residues. The CDR3 coding sequence is TGTGCCAGCAGCCAATCCCCCGGGACAGGGGACCACTATGGCTACACCTTC. It translates to CASSQSPGTGDHYGYTF.

The chain carries TRBV5-1 and TRBJ2-5; a weak D match, TRBD2 (6 bases). CDR3 length: 17 residues. Germline CDR1 is SGHRS and CDR2 is YFSETQ. V lost 4 bases and J lost 4, with 23 bases in between. This CDR3 reads CASSPGEGLDSGETQYF. DNA of the CDR3: TGCGCCAGCAGCCCGGGGGAAGGTTTGGATTCTGGAGAGACCCAGTACTTC.

This chain links TRBV9 with TRBJ2-2; tentative D call: TRBD2 (6 bases). Trimming removed 4 bases from V and 6 bases from J, with 13 bases in between. The CDR3 loop spans 14 amino acids. Looked up from germline, CDR1 is SGDLS and CDR2 is YYNGEE. The CDR3 sequence is CASSPSREAGELFF. CDR3 sequence (DNA): TGTGCCAGCAGCCCGAGCAGGGAGGCCGGGGAGCTGTTTTTT. The whole variable domain, remainder taken from reference TRBV9 and TRBJ2-2, is DSGVTQTPKHLITATGQRVTLRCSPRSGDLSVYWYQQSLDQGLQFLIQYYNGEERAKGNILERFSAQQFPDLHSELNLSSLELGDSALYFCASSPSREAGELFFGEGSRLTVL.

This chain links TRBV25-1 with TRBJ2-5; 11 nucleotides align to TRBD2. V was pared by 3 bases and J by 2 bases, with 2 bases of the junction left unmatched. Looked up from germline, CDR1 is MGHDK and CDR2 is SYGVNS. The CDR3 runs to 15 residues. The CDR3 spells CASSEASGGQETQYF. The DNA for the CDR3 is TGTGCCAGCAGTGAGGCTAGCGGGGGGCAAGAGACCCAGTACTTC.

V is TRBV10-3 and J is TRBJ1-1, with D possibly TRBD1 on 6 matching bases. The CDR3 is made up of 14 amino acids. CDR1 is ENHRY, CDR2 SYGVKD, per germline. Deletions cut 9 bases from V and 6 bases from J, with 20 bases between. The CDR3 DNA follows: TGTGCCATGGGGGCAGGGATTGGGGAGCCTGAAGCTTTCTTT. Translated: CAMGAGIGEPEAFF.

Points on this clone: Given a much more abundant clone one base away, this may be a read error. The chain recombines TRBV11-1 with TRBJ2-5; D remains unclear. Looked up from germline, CDR1 is SGHAT and CDR2 is FQDESV (reference sequence). Trimming removed 3 bases at V and 0 bases at J, with 5 bases between. The CDR3 contains 13 residues. The CDR3 region is CASSLGYQETQYF. DNA for the CDR3: TGTGCCAGCAGCTTGGGCTACCAAGAGACCCAGTACTTC.

The chain has TRBV30 and TRBJ2-7; no firm D call. Germline CDR1 GTSNPN, CDR2 SVGIG (reference sequence). Trimming stripped 0 bases from V and 6 bases from J, with 9 bases between. This CDR3 comprises 12 residues. The CDR3 DNA follows: TGTGCCTGGAGTGTACAGAGTGGCGAGCAGTACTTC. Translating it yields CAWSVQSGEQYF.

The chain is built from TRBV30 and TRBJ2-7; 8 bases match TRBD1. The J segment lost 4 bases and the V segment lost 2 bases, leaving 7 bases of the junction unmatched. CDR3 length equals 14 residues. CDR1 GTSNPN and CDR2 SVGIG come from the germline V gene (reference sequence). Written as DNA, the CDR3 is TGTGCCTGGAGTCCGGGACAGGCCCATTACGAGCAGTACTTC. Protein product: CAWSPGQAHYEQYF.

This clone was seen a handful of times. The chain joins TRBV18 to TRBJ2-1, with D possibly matching TRBD2 (6 bases). CDR3 length equals 13 residues. Trimming left V 3 bases short and J 5 bases short, with 8 bases between. Germline lookup yields CDR1 KGHSH and CDR2 LQKENI. This CDR3 reads CASSPGGDNEQFF. CDR3 in DNA: TGTGCCAGCTCACCGGGCGGGGACAATGAGCAGTTCTTC.

The chain uses TRBV7-9 and TRBJ1-1, with 7 bases aligning to TRBD1. Trimming removed 5 bases from V and 5 bases from J; junction bases left unmatched: 20. Germline-derived CDR1 and CDR2 are SEHNR and FQNEAQ (reference sequence). CDR3 size: 18 residues. In DNA, the CDR3 is TGTGCCAGCAGCAGCTCAGGGGGGCGGTCTGATGTGATGACTGAAGCTTTCTTT. This sequence encodes CASSSSGGRSDVMTEAFF.

This chain uses TRBV5-4 with TRBJ2-7; TRBD2 agrees at 11 bases. This CDR3 comprises 16 residues. Germline V CDR1 and CDR2: SGHNT, YYREEE (reference sequence). V shed 4 bases and J 2 bases; nucleotides not matched to a gene: 8. The CDR3 nucleotides are TGTGCCAGCAGCCGGCGAGTAGCGGGAGGGCCCTACGAGCAGTACTTC. Translating it yields CASSRRVAGGPYEQYF.

This sequence joins TRBV28 and TRBJ1-4; D perhaps matches TRBD1 (6 bases). With 4 bases removed from V and 0 bases from J, the gap between germline ends came to 15 bases. The CDR3 is 17 amino acids. Germline values: CDR1 MDHEN, CDR2 SYDVKM. The CDR3 here is CASSSPGHPATNEKLFF. CDR3 DNA sequence: TGTGCCAGCAGTTCCCCGGGACACCCAGCAACTAATGAAAAACTGTTTTTT.

In this sample, this clone turned up once. V gene TRBV7-2 combines with J gene TRBJ1-2; the match to TRBD1 covers 12 bases. The V and J ends lost 5 bases and 5 bases, in that order; junction bases with no gene match: 9. Germline V gene data show CDR1 as SGHTA and CDR2 as FQGNSA. This CDR3 spans 16 amino acids. This chain's CDR3 is CASSPPGTGGPYGYTF. DNA of the CDR3: TGTGCCAGCAGCCCACCCGGGACAGGGGGCCCATATGGCTACACCTTC.